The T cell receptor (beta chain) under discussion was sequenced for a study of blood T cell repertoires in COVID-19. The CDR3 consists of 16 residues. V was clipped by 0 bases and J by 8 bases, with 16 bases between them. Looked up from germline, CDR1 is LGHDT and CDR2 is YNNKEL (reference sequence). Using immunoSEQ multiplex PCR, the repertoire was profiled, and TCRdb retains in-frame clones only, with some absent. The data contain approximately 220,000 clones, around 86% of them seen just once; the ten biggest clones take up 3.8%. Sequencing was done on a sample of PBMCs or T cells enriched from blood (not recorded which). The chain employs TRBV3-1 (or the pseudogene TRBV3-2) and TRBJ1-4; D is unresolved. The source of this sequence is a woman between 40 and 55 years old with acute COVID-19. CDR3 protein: CASSQESSRGNEKLFF. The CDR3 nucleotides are TGTGCCAGCAGCCAAGAATCAAGCAGAGGGAACGAAAAACTGTTTTTT.